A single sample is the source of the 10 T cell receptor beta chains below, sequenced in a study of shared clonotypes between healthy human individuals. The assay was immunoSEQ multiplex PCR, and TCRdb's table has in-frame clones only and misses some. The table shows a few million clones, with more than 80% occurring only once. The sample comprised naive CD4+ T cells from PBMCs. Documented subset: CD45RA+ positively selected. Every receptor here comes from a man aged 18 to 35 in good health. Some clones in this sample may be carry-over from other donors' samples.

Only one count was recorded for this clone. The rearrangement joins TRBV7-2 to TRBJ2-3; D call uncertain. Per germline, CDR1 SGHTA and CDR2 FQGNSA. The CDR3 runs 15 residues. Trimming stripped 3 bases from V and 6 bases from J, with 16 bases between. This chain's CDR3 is CASSFGSTRTDTQYF. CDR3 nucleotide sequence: TGTGCCAGCAGCTTCGGTAGTACTCGGACCGATACGCAGTATTTT.

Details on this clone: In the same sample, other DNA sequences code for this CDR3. CDR3 sequence (DNA): TGCAGTGCTAGAGGGGGCAATGAGCAGTTCTTC. It translates to CSARGGNEQFF. This sequence joins TRBV20-1 and TRBJ2-1; D call uncertain. Germline V gives CDR1 DFQATT, CDR2 SNEGSKA (reference sequence). V lost 1 base, J lost 6 bases, and 4 bases lay in between. The CDR3 runs 11 residues.

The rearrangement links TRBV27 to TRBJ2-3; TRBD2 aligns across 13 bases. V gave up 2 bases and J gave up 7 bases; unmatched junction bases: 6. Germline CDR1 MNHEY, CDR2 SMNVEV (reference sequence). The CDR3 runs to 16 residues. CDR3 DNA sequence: TGTGCCAGCAGTTTAGGTCCGACTAGCGGGAGGCATACGCAGTATTTT. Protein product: CASSLGPTSGRHTQYF.

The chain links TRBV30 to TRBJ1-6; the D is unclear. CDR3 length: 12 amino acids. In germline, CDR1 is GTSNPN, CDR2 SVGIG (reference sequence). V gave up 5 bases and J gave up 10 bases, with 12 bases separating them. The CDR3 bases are TGTGCCTGGGGGGAGAAGGGATCACCCCTCCACTTT. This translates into CAWGEKGSPLHF. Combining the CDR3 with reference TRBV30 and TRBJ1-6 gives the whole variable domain SQTIHQWPATLVQPVGSPLSLECTVEGTSNPNLYWYRQAAGRGLQLLFYSVGIGQISSEVPQNLSASRPQDRQFILSSKKLLLSDSGFYLCAWGEKGSPLHFGNGTRLTVT.

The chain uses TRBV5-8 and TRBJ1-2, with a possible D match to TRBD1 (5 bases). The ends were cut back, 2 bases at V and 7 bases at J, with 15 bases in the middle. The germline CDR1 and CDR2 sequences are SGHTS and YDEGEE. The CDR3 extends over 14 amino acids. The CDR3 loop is CASSFSSGYSGYTF. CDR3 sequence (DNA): TGTGCCAGCAGCTTTTCGTCAGGGTACTCTGGCTACACCTTC. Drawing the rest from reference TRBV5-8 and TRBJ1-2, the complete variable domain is EAGVTQSPTHLIKTRGQQATLRCSPISGHTSVYWYQQALGLGLQFLLWYDEGEERNRGNFPPRFSGRQFPNYSSELNVNALELEDSALYLCASSFSSGYSGYTFGSGTRLTVV.

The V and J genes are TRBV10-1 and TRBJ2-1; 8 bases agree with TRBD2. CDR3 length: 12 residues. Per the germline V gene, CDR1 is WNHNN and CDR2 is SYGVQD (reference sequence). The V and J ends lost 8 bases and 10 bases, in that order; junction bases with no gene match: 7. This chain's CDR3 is CASGREDREQFF. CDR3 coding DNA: TGCGCCAGCGGGCGGGAGGATAGGGAGCAGTTCTTC.

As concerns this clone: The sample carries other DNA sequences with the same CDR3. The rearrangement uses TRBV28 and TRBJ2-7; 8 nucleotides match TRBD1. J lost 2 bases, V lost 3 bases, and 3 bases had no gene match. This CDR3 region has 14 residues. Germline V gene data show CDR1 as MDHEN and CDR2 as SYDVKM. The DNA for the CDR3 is TGTGCCAGCAGTTTCGGACAGGGCCCCTACGAGCAGTACTTC. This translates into CASSFGQGPYEQYF.

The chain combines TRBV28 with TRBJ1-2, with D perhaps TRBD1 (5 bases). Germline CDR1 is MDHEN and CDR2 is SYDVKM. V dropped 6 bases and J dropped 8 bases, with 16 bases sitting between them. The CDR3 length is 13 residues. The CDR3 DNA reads TGTGCCAGCAGCGCTAGCGGGGGGAACGGCTACACCTTC. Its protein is CASSASGGNGYTF.

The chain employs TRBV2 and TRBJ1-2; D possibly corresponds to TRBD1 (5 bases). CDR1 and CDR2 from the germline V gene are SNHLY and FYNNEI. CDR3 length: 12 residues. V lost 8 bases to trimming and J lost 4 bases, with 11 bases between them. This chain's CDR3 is CASGAGIYGYTF. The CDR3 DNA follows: TGTGCCAGCGGGGCAGGGATCTATGGCTACACCTTC.

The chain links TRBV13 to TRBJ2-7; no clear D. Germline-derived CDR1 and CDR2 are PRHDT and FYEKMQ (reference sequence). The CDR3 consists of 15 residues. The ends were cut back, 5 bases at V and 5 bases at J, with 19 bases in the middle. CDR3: CASSDLSRPEDEQYF. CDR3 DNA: TGTGCCAGCAGCGACCTCTCCCGACCTGAGGACGAGCAGTACTTC.